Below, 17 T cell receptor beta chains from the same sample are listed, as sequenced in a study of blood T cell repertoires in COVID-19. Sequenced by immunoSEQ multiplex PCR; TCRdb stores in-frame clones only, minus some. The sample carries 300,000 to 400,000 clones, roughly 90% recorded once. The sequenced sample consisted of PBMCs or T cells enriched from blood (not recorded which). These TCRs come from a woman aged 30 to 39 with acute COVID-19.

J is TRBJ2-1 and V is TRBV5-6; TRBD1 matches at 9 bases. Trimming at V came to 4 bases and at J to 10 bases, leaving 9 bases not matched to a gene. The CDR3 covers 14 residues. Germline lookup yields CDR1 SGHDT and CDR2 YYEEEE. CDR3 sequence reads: CASSADRGKGEQFF. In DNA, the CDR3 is TGTGCCAGCAGCGCGGACAGGGGTAAGGGAGAGCAGTTCTTC.

CDR3 DNA sequence: TGTGCCAGCAGCTACTACACCCCGGAGCGGGGGGCTTACGAGCAGTACTTC. It encodes CASSYYTPERGAYEQYF. This chain uses TRBV5-6 with TRBJ2-7, with 9 nucleotides matching TRBD2. Germline V gene data show CDR1 as SGHDT and CDR2 as YYEEEE. V gave up 3 bases and J gave up 4 bases; unmatched junction bases: 14. This CDR3 region has 17 residues. Filled out from reference TRBV5-6 and TRBJ2-7, the complete variable domain reads DAGVTQSPTHLIKTRGQQVTLRCSPKSGHDTVSWYQQALGQGPQFIFQYYEEEERQRGNFPDRFSGHQFPNYSSELNVNALLLGDSALYLCASSYYTPERGAYEQYFGPGTRLTVT.

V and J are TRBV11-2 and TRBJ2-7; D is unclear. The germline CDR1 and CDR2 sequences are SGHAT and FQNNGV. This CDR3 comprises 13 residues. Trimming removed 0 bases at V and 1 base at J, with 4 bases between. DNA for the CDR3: TGTGCCAGCAGCTTAGAGAGGTCCTACGAGCAGTACTTC. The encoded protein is CASSLERSYEQYF.

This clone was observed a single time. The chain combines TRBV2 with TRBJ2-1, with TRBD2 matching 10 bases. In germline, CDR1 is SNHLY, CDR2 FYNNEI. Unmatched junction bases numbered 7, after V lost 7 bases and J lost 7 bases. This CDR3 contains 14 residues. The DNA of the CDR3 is TGTGCCAGCATAGCAGCGGGGGGGGTTAATGAGCAGTTCTTC. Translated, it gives CASIAAGGVNEQFF.

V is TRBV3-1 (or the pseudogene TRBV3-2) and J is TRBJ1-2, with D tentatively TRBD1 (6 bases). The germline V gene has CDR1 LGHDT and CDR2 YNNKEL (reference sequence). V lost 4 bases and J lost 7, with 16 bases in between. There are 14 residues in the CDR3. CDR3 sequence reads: CASSLRTAVFGYTF. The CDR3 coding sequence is TGTGCCAGCAGCCTCCGGACAGCGGTATTTGGCTACACCTTC.

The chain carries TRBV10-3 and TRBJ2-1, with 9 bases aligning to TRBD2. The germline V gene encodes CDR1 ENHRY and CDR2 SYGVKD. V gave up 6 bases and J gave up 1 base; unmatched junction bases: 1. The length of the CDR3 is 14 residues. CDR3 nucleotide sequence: TGTGCCATCAGGGCGGGGGGGTCCTACAATGAGCAGTTCTTC. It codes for CAIRAGGSYNEQFF.

This chain's CDR3 is CASSQDLWGLLTISNYGYTF. The CDR3 coding sequence is TGCGCCAGCAGCCAAGATCTTTGGGGCCTCTTAACGATCTCTAACTATGGCTACACCTTC. V usage is TRBV4-3 and J usage is TRBJ1-2, with a weak D call TRBD1 (5 bases). The CDR3 totals 20 residues. V was clipped by 0 bases and J by 0 bases, with 23 bases between them. Germline CDR1 is LGHNA and CDR2 is YSLEER.

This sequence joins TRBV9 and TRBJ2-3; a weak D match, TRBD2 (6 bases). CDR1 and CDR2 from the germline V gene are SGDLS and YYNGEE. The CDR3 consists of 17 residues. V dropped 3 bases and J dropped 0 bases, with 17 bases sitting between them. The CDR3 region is CASSAPRGLGSTDTQYF. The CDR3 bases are TGTGCCAGCAGCGCCCCGCGGGGCCTGGGTAGCACAGATACGCAGTATTTT.

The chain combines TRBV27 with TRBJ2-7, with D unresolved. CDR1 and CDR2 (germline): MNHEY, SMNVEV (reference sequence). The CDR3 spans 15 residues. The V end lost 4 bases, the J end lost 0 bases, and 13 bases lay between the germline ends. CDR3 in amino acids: CASSSTYSSSYEQYF. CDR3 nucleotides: TGTGCCAGCAGTTCGACATATTCCAGCTCCTACGAGCAGTACTTC.

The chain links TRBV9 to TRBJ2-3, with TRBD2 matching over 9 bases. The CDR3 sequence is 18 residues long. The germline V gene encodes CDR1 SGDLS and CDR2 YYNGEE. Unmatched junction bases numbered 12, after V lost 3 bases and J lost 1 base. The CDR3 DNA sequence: TGTGCCAGCAGCGCCATGGGGGGGGGACTAGCAGGCACAGATACGCAGTATTTT. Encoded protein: CASSAMGGGLAGTDTQYF.

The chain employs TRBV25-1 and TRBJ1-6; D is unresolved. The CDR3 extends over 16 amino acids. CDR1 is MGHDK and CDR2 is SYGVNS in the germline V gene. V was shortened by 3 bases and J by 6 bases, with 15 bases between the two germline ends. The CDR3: CASSDPGRLANSPLHF. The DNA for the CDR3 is TGTGCCAGCAGTGACCCGGGGAGGCTGGCTAATTCACCCCTCCACTTT.

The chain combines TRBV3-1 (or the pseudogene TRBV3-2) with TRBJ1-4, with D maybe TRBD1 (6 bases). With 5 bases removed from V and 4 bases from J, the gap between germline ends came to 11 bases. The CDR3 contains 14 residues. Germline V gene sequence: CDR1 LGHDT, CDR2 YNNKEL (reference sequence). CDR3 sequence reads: CASSFQGINEKLFF. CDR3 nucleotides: TGTGCCAGCAGCTTCCAGGGGATTAATGAAAAACTGTTTTTT.

CDR3 coding DNA: TGTGCCAGCCGTAGACAGGAGATTAGCACAGATACGCAGTATTTT. It encodes CASRRQEISTDTQYF. This chain links TRBV2 with TRBJ2-3; D is perhaps TRBD1 (6 bases). The CDR3 is made up of 15 amino acids. Germline values: CDR1 SNHLY, CDR2 FYNNEI. With 8 bases removed from V and 0 bases from J, the gap between germline ends came to 15 bases.

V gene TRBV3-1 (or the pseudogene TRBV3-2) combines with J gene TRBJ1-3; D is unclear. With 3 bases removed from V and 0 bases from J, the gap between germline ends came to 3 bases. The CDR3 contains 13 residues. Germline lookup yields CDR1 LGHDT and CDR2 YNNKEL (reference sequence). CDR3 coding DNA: TGTGCCAGCAGCCATAGCTCTGGAAACACCATATATTTT. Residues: CASSHSSGNTIYF.

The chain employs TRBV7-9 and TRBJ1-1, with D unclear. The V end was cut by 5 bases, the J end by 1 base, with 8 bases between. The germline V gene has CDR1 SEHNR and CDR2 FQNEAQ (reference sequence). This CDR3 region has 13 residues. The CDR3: CASSATENTEAFF. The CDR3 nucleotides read TGTGCCAGCAGCGCCACAGAGAACACTGAAGCTTTCTTT.

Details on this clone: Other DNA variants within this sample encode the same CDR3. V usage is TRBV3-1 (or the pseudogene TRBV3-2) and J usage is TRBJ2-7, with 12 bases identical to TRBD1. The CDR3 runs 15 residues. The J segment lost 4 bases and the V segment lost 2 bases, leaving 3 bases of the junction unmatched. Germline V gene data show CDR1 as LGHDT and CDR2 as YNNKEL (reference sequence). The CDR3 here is CASSQRDRGRYEQYF. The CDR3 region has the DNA TGTGCCAGCAGCCAACGGGACAGGGGGCGTTACGAGCAGTACTTC.

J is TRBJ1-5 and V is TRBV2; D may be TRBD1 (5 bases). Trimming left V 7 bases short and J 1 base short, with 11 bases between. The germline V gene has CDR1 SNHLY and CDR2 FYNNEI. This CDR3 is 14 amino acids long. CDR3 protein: CASNLAGSNQPQHF. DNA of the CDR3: TGTGCCAGCAACCTCGCAGGGAGCAATCAGCCCCAGCATTTT.